These T cell receptor beta chains were read from a single sample in a study of control samples from healthy donors and cancer patients. Only in-frame clones appear in the TCRdb table, and some are missing; sequencing was by immunoSEQ multiplex PCR. Of 400,000 to 500,000 clones in the sample, roughly 90% were seen once. The material sequenced was PBMCs. The source of these receptors is a man aged 35 to 55 with head and neck cancer. CDR3s include the opening cysteine and the closing phenylalanine or tryptophan. D genes are given only for firm matches. A row's size may be missing; if present it is once, few, many or a size class.

TRBJ2-3,TRBD2,TRBV11-3,15,few,TGTGCCAGCAGCTTACTAGCGGGGACCGCAGATACGCAGTATTTT,CASSLLAGTADTQYF
TRBJ1-2,TRBD1,TRBV18,13,-,TGTGCCAGCTCGCTGGAGGGGGCGCGGGGCTACACCTTC,CASSLEGARGYTF
TRBJ2-3,TRBD2,TRBV28,16,-,TGTGCCAGCAGTTTATATATTAGCGGGGGGGTAGATACGCAGTATTTT,CASSLYISGGVDTQYF
TRBJ2-3,-,TRBV24-1,14,-,TGTGCCACCAGTGAAGTCGGGGGAACAGATACGCAGTATTTT,CATSEVGGTDTQYF
TRBJ2-1,TRBD1,TRBV28,15,once,TGTGCCAGCAGTTTACCCGGGACAGGGATGGGTAGGCAGTTCTTC,CASSLPGTGMGRQFF
TRBJ1-2,TRBD1,TRBV27,14,-,TGTGCCAGCAGAGCGACAGGGGAGGTCTATGGCTACACCTTC,CASRATGEVYGYTF
TRBJ1-1,-,TRBV9,13,-,TGTGCCAGTTCCAGGACAGCCAACACTGAAGCTTTCTTT,CASSRTANTEAFF
TRBJ1-1,-,TRBV30,12,-,TGTGCCTGGAGTTCCCAGAACACTGAAGCTTTCTTT,CAWSSQNTEAFF
TRBJ2-5,-,TRBV7-3,15,-,TGTGCCAGCAGCTTAAGTGGCAGAGGGAAAGAGACCCAGTACTTC,CASSLSGRGKETQYF
TRBJ2-5,TRBD2,TRBV9,17,-,TGTGCCAGCAGCGTAGTACCTAGCGGGGAGATCCCAGAGACCCAGTACTTC,CASSVVPSGEIPETQYF
TRBJ2-1,TRBD2,TRBV19,14,-,TGTGCCAGTAATCGGGGACTAGACAGTAATGAGCAGTTCTTC,CASNRGLDSNEQFF
TRBJ2-4,-,TRBV28,14,-,TGTGCCAGCAGTTTATCGAGGGGGAGAAACATTCAGTACTTC,CASSLSRGRNIQYF
TRBJ2-2,-,TRBV5-1,13,-,TGCGCCAGCAGACACAGCGACACCGGGGAGCTGTTTTTT,CASRHSDTGELFF
TRBJ2-4,TRBD2,TRBV3-1/TRBV3-2,17,-,TGTGCCAGCAGCCAACTAGCGGGGCCCGTAGCCAAAAACATTCAGTACTTC,CASSQLAGPVAKNIQYF
TRBJ1-5,-,TRBV7-2,16,-,TGTGCCAGCAGCTTAGTTCCTGGGGGCGCAGGGCAGCCCCAGCATTTT,CASSLVPGGAGQPQHF
TRBJ2-3,TRBD1,TRBV6-6,13,-,TGTGCCAGCAGACCCACAGGGGTGGATACGCAGTATTTT,CASRPTGVDTQYF
TRBJ2-5,-,TRBV27,13,-,TGTGCCAGCGCCTCCGGGAACCAAGAGACCCAGTACTTC,CASASGNQETQYF
TRBJ2-2,TRBD2,TRBV9,17,-,TGTGCCAGCAGCGTAGCTACGGGGGATAGCGGGACCGGGGAGCTGTTTTTT,CASSVATGDSGTGELFF
TRBJ2-5,-,TRBV3-1/TRBV3-2,15,-,TGTGCCAGCAGCCAAGACTTTGAGGGGCCCACGGCCCAGTACTTC,CASSQDFEGPTAQYF
TRBJ2-5,-,TRBV28,15,-,TGTGCCAGCAGTTTCGACAGCGCTCGGGGAGAGACCCAGTACTTC,CASSFDSARGETQYF
TRBJ2-2,-,TRBV6-5,13,-,TGTGCCAGCTCACGGGAACAAACCGGGGAGCTGTTTTTT,CASSREQTGELFF
TRBJ1-6,-,TRBV4-1,16,-,TGCGCCAGCAGCCAAGGACAAGTCGAATTGAATTCACCCCTCCACTTT,CASSQGQVELNSPLHF
TRBJ2-1,-,TRBV5-1,13,-,TGCGCCAGCAGCTTGAGTCCCGGGATGGAGCAGTTCTTC,CASSLSPGMEQFF
TRBJ1-1,-,TRBV4-1,16,-,TGCGCCAGCAGCCAAGATCGGACAGTAGTGAACACTGAAGCTTTCTTT,CASSQDRTVVNTEAFF
TRBJ1-4,-,TRBV5-1,16,-,TGCGCCAGCAGCGCCACTCGAGGCCCCGTCGGTGAAAAACTGTTTTTT,CASSATRGPVGEKLFF
TRBJ1-5,-,TRBV6-5,15,once,TGTGCCAGCAGCAAGAATGGGGAGGGGTGGGGGCCCCAGCATTTT,CASSKNGEGWGPQHF
TRBJ1-4,-,TRBV5-1,17,-,TGCGCCAGCAGCTTGGCGACAGGTTCTGCAACTAATGAAAAACTGTTTTTT,CASSLATGSATNEKLFF
TRBJ2-1,-,TRBV7-9,16,-,TGTGCCAGCAGCCCAGTAGCCTTGCGGGTGTCCAATGAGCAGTTCTTC,CASSPVALRVSNEQFF
TRBJ2-2,-,TRBV9,16,-,TGTGCCAGCAGCGTAGCTGATTGGGGGAACACCGGGGAGCTGTTTTTT,CASSVADWGNTGELFF
TRBJ1-4,-,TRBV5-1,17,-,TGCGCCAGCAGGCGTGCAGGGGCCGTAGTGGGAAATGAAAAACTGTTTTTT,CASRRAGAVVGNEKLFF
TRBJ2-7,-,TRBV5-4,16,-,TGTGCCAGCAGCTTAGGGGGACTCAGGAGCTCCTACGAGCAGTACTTC,CASSLGGLRSSYEQYF
TRBJ1-1,-,TRBV27,15,few,TGTGCCAGCAGTTTAATTGATCCAGAGACGACTGAAGCTTTCTTT,CASSLIDPETTEAFF
TRBJ2-5,TRBD2,TRBV15,16,-,TGTGCCACCAGCTCTGGGGGACTAGCGATCAAAGAGACCCAGTACTTC,CATSSGGLAIKETQYF
TRBJ2-1,-,TRBV30,12,-,TGTGCCTGGACGTCCTGGGGCAATGAGCAGTTCTTC,CAWTSWGNEQFF
TRBJ2-2,-,TRBV7-7,19,-,TGTGCTAGCAGCCCTCCGCGTGGACATCCAAAAGGTGACACCGGGGAGCTGTTTTTT,CASSPPRGHPKGDTGELFF
TRBJ1-6,TRBD1,TRBV6-6,20,-,TGTGCCAGCAGTCTTGGACAGACAGGGGGCTTAAACTCCTATAATTCACCCCTCCACTTT,CASSLGQTGGLNSYNSPLHF
TRBJ1-1,TRBD1,TRBV7-3,14,-,TGTGCCAGCAGCTTAGACAGGGGGAATGCTGAAGCTTTCTTT,CASSLDRGNAEAFF
TRBJ2-1,TRBD2,TRBV19,20,-,TGTGCCAGTACCCGTATCCCCCTAGCGGGAGGGCCCAGCTCCTACAATGAGCAGTTCTTC,CASTRIPLAGGPSSYNEQFF
TRBJ2-2,-,TRBV3-1/TRBV3-2,16,-,TGTGCCAGCAGCCAAGGGGCTGCCCCAGGCACCGGGGAGCTGTTTTTT,CASSQGAAPGTGELFF
TRBJ1-5,-,TRBV5-1,15,-,TGCGCCAGCAGACTTGGGGAGAGTGATATTCAGCCCCAGCATTTT,CASRLGESDIQPQHF
TRBJ2-1,TRBD2,TRBV6-4,14,once,TGTGCCAGCAGTGACGGCGGGAGTAGAAATGAGCAGTTCTTC,CASSDGGSRNEQFF
TRBJ1-4,-,TRBV15,14,-,TGTGCCACCAGCAGAGGTCAGCTTAATGAAAAACTGTTTTTT,CATSRGQLNEKLFF
TRBJ1-5,-,TRBV7-9,14,-,TGTGCCAGCAGTCTTGGGGGGCCCGGGGAGCCCCAGCATTTT,CASSLGGPGEPQHF
TRBJ1-5,-,TRBV27,15,-,TGTGCCAGCAGTTCAGGGTTTCTGGGCAATCAGCCCCAGCATTTT,CASSSGFLGNQPQHF
TRBJ2-7,-,TRBV7-9,14,-,TGTGCCAGCAGCTTAATTGGTGGCACCTACGAGCAGTACTTC,CASSLIGGTYEQYF
TRBJ2-2,TRBD1,TRBV28,17,-,TGTGCCAGCAGCTCCATTTGGGACAGGGTAAATACCGGGGAGCTGTTTTTT,CASSSIWDRVNTGELFF
TRBJ2-7,-,TRBV11-2,10,-,TGTGCCAGCAGCCGGGTGGAGCAGTACTTC,CASSRVEQYF
TRBJ1-1,-,TRBV28,16,-,TGTGCCAGCAGTTCTCCAGGGGCCCCCAAGAACACTGAAGCTTTCTTT,CASSSPGAPKNTEAFF